This T cell receptor beta chain was documented in a study of CD8+ T cells in alopecia areata. Notes on the study in general: A single nonresponder leaves the baseline CD8+ expansion link to response uncertain. Administration of tofacitinib significantly diminished scalp clonality and expanded CD8+ clones within the top 100.

The germline V gene has CDR1 GTSNPN and CDR2 SVGIG (reference sequence). The V gene lost 4 bases and the J gene lost 4 bases, with 13 bases spanning the gap. The CDR3 is made up of 13 amino acids. Treatment in this sample: oral pan-JAK inhibitor, 5-10 mg twice daily. Peripheral blood and lesional scalp punch biopsies were taken from alopecia areata patients. After isolation, RNA underwent reverse transcription to generate cDNA as the sequencing template. Sequencing used immunoSEQ multiplex PCR; TCRdb keeps in-frame clones, though not all of them. The table has fewer than 150,000 clones, approximately 59% seen once. Regarding this clone: Its antigen is as yet unknown.

The sequenced sample was CD8+ T cells sorted from blood, obtained at week 4, from a patient treated with tofacitinib. The chain employs TRBV30 and TRBJ1-1; D is uncertain. This TCR was recovered from a human donor with alopecia areata. The CDR3 nucleotides read TGTGCCTGGATTCGAGTAGATAGCACTGAAGCTTTCTTT. This sequence encodes CAWIRVDSTEAFF. The whole variable domain, filled in from reference TRBV30 and TRBJ1-1, reads SQTIHQWPATLVQPVGSPLSLECTVEGTSNPNLYWYRQAAGRGLQLLFYSVGIGQISSEVPQNLSASRPQDRQFILSSKKLLLSDSGFYLCAWIRVDSTEAFFGQGTRLTVV.